This T cell receptor (beta chain) comes out of a study of blood T cell repertoires in COVID-19. Across the whole study: The United States, Italy and Spain were the sources of the acute and convalescent COVID-19 samples. T cells, B-cell-depleted T cells, or PBMCs provided the cDNA or gDNA that served as material.

In the authors' workflow: Amplified reference gene primers provided the basis for estimating nucleated cell counts. Clones were sequenced by immunoSEQ multiplex PCR, and TCRdb holds only the in-frame ones, with some missing. V, J and clone size derive from that table, while D and trimming were established from the DNA sequence. The sample lists about 120,000 clones, about 89% occurring once. The sample was peripheral blood. The sequence was obtained from a woman aged 70-85 years with acute or convalescent COVID-19.

In DNA, the CDR3 is TGTGCCAGCAGCGCAAACAGGGGTACCACTGAAGCTTTCTTT. Protein: CASSANRGTTEAFF. The chain carries TRBV5-6 and TRBJ1-1, with 7 positions matching TRBD1. The J segment lost 4 bases and the V segment lost 4 bases, leaving 7 bases of the junction unmatched. Germline-derived CDR1 and CDR2 are SGHDT and YYEEEE. The CDR3 spans 14 residues.